This is a list of T cell receptor beta chains from one sample in a study of technical replicates of blood from several donors. Assay used: immunoSEQ multiplex PCR; TCRdb lists only in-frame clones, some missing. The data show 75,000 to 85,000 clones, more than 90% seen once. Sequenced: T cells isolated from PBMCs. Receptor source: a human donor in good health. The CDR3 runs from the conserved cysteine through the conserved F or W. The D gene is left open where the match is weak. Expanded clones get a size class; other rows say once, few or many, or leave the size out.

j_gene: TRBJ2-5; v_gene: TRBV27; abundance: -; d_gene: TRBD2; len: 15; CDR3nt: TGTGCCAGCAGGGTTAGCGGGAGGGCCTTTGAGACCCAGTACTTC; CDR3aa: CASRVSGRAFETQYF
j_gene: TRBJ2-3; v_gene: TRBV5-1; abundance: -; d_gene: TRBD2; len: 18; CDR3nt: TGCGCCAGCAGCTTGCCCTCCGGGGCGGGAGCACACACAGATACGCAGTATTTT; CDR3aa: CASSLPSGAGAHTDTQYF
j_gene: TRBJ2-1; v_gene: TRBV9; abundance: -; d_gene: TRBD2; len: 16; CDR3nt: TGTGCCAGCAGCGTAGATCTTAGCGGGGGGGATCGCGAGCAGTTCTTC; CDR3aa: CASSVDLSGGDREQFF
j_gene: TRBJ1-5; v_gene: TRBV19; abundance: -; d_gene: -; len: 13; CDR3nt: TGTGCCAGCGGGACACAAAACAATCAGCCCCAGCATTTT; CDR3aa: CASGTQNNQPQHF
j_gene: TRBJ2-7; v_gene: TRBV6-5; abundance: -; d_gene: TRBD1; len: 16; CDR3nt: TGTGCCAGCAGTTACGGGCCGGGACAGGTGACCTACGAGCAGTACTTC; CDR3aa: CASSYGPGQVTYEQYF
j_gene: TRBJ2-1; v_gene: TRBV10-3; abundance: -; d_gene: TRBD2; len: 16; CDR3nt: TGTGCCATCAGTACGCAGCGGGAGGGTCACTACAATGAGCAGTTCTTC; CDR3aa: CAISTQREGHYNEQFF
j_gene: TRBJ2-5; v_gene: TRBV30; abundance: -; d_gene: -; len: 12; CDR3nt: TGTGCCTGGAGTTTGAGTCGGGAGACCCAGTACTTC; CDR3aa: CAWSLSRETQYF
j_gene: TRBJ1-4; v_gene: TRBV6-5; abundance: -; d_gene: TRBD1; len: 14; CDR3nt: TGTGCCAGCAGTGACAGGGGGTTAAGTGTCAAACTGTTTTTT; CDR3aa: CASSDRGLSVKLFF
j_gene: TRBJ1-4; v_gene: TRBV19; abundance: -; d_gene: TRBD1; len: 15; CDR3nt: TGTGCCAGTAGTATAGGGGACAGGTCTAATGAAAAACTGTTTTTT; CDR3aa: CASSIGDRSNEKLFF
j_gene: TRBJ2-3; v_gene: TRBV10-3; abundance: -; d_gene: TRBD2; len: 15; CDR3nt: TGTGCCATCACTCCGACTAGCGGGATTGTAGATACGCAGTATTTT; CDR3aa: CAITPTSGIVDTQYF
j_gene: TRBJ1-5; v_gene: TRBV5-1; abundance: -; d_gene: TRBD1; len: 14; CDR3nt: TGCGCCAGCAGCTTGGGACAGGGGGATCAGCCCCAGCATTTT; CDR3aa: CASSLGQGDQPQHF
j_gene: TRBJ2-3; v_gene: TRBV4-3; abundance: -; d_gene: -; len: 15; CDR3nt: TGCGCCAGCAGCCAAGTTGACTCGCCCACAGATACGCAGTATTTT; CDR3aa: CASSQVDSPTDTQYF
j_gene: TRBJ2-5; v_gene: TRBV7-2; abundance: -; d_gene: -; len: 13; CDR3nt: TGTGCCAGCAGCCGTGCGGGTGGGGAGACCCAGTACTTC; CDR3aa: CASSRAGGETQYF
j_gene: TRBJ1-5; v_gene: TRBV16; abundance: -; d_gene: -; len: 16; CDR3nt: TGTGCCAGCAGCCAATGGTCCGGGAATGCCAATCAGCCCCAGCATTTT; CDR3aa: CASSQWSGNANQPQHF
j_gene: TRBJ2-3; v_gene: TRBV4-3; abundance: -; d_gene: -; len: 17; CDR3nt: TGCGCCAGCAGCCAAGAAGCCCTACCGCTCCGGGCAGATACGCAGTATTTT; CDR3aa: CASSQEALPLRADTQYF
j_gene: TRBJ1-2; v_gene: TRBV7-9; abundance: -; d_gene: -; len: 13; CDR3nt: TGTGCCAGCAGCTTAAGTCAGGTATATGGCTACACCTTC; CDR3aa: CASSLSQVYGYTF
j_gene: TRBJ2-1; v_gene: TRBV4-2; abundance: -; d_gene: TRBD2; len: 16; CDR3nt: TGTGCCAGCAGCCAAGATCGGACTAGCGGTAACAATGAGCAGTTCTTC; CDR3aa: CASSQDRTSGNNEQFF
j_gene: TRBJ1-5; v_gene: TRBV27; abundance: -; d_gene: -; len: 13; CDR3nt: TGTGCCAGCAGTTTTCTAGGTGCGCAGCCCCAGCATTTT; CDR3aa: CASSFLGAQPQHF
j_gene: TRBJ2-7; v_gene: TRBV9; abundance: -; d_gene: -; len: 15; CDR3nt: TGTGCCAGCAGCCCCAAATCTCACCCAGACTACGAGCAGTACTTC; CDR3aa: CASSPKSHPDYEQYF
j_gene: TRBJ1-1; v_gene: TRBV28; abundance: few; d_gene: -; len: 12; CDR3nt: TGTGCCAGCAGTTCAGAGAGGACTGAAGCTTTCTTT; CDR3aa: CASSSERTEAFF
j_gene: TRBJ1-1; v_gene: TRBV19; abundance: -; d_gene: TRBD1; len: 11; CDR3nt: TGTGCCAGTCAGGGGGCCACTGAAGCTTTCTTT; CDR3aa: CASQGATEAFF
j_gene: TRBJ2-3; v_gene: TRBV6-1; abundance: -; d_gene: TRBD2; len: 18; CDR3nt: TGTGCCAGCAGTGAATTGGGCCGACTAGCGGGAACCACAGATACGCAGTATTTT; CDR3aa: CASSELGRLAGTTDTQYF
j_gene: TRBJ1-2; v_gene: TRBV10-3; abundance: -; d_gene: -; len: 14; CDR3nt: TGTGCCATCAGTGTTTATCTCGGGGTTTCTGGCTACACCTTC; CDR3aa: CAISVYLGVSGYTF
j_gene: TRBJ2-7; v_gene: TRBV6-5; abundance: -; d_gene: -; len: 13; CDR3nt: TGTGCCAGCAGTTTAGCGGAGGCCTACGAGCAGTACTTC; CDR3aa: CASSLAEAYEQYF
j_gene: TRBJ1-5; v_gene: TRBV6-1; abundance: -; d_gene: -; len: 14; CDR3nt: TGTGCCAGCAGAAAAGGGGGGGGCGAACAGCCCCAGCATTTT; CDR3aa: CASRKGGGEQPQHF
j_gene: TRBJ2-2; v_gene: TRBV7-2; abundance: -; d_gene: -; len: 14; CDR3nt: TGTGCCAGCAGCTTTGACAGGAACACCGGGGAGCTGTTTTTT; CDR3aa: CASSFDRNTGELFF
j_gene: TRBJ1-1; v_gene: TRBV5-1; abundance: -; d_gene: -; len: 15; CDR3nt: TGCGCCAGCAGCTTGGCCCCGTCCGTGAACACTGAAGCTTTCTTT; CDR3aa: CASSLAPSVNTEAFF
j_gene: TRBJ1-1; v_gene: TRBV15; abundance: -; d_gene: -; len: 13; CDR3nt: TGTGCCACAATCCCAGGGGAAGGCACTGAAGCTTTCTTT; CDR3aa: CATIPGEGTEAFF
j_gene: TRBJ1-1; v_gene: TRBV6-6; abundance: -; d_gene: -; len: 14; CDR3nt: TGTGCCAGCAGTTACAGGAGGTGGAGGGTTGAAGCTTTCTTT; CDR3aa: CASSYRRWRVEAFF
j_gene: TRBJ2-3; v_gene: TRBV7-2; abundance: -; d_gene: -; len: 15; CDR3nt: TGTGCCAGCAGCTTATCTCTCCAGGGATGGGATACGCAGTATTTT; CDR3aa: CASSLSLQGWDTQYF
j_gene: TRBJ1-1; v_gene: TRBV28; abundance: -; d_gene: -; len: 11; CDR3nt: TGTGCCAGCAACCTAAACACTGAAGCTTTCTTT; CDR3aa: CASNLNTEAFF
j_gene: TRBJ2-5; v_gene: TRBV10-2; abundance: -; d_gene: -; len: 12; CDR3nt: TGCGCCAGCAGTGTATCGAGGGAGACCCAGTACTTC; CDR3aa: CASSVSRETQYF
j_gene: TRBJ2-3; v_gene: TRBV15; abundance: -; d_gene: TRBD1; len: 14; CDR3nt: TGTGCCACCAGCGTCCGACAGGGGGTAAATACGCAGTATTTT; CDR3aa: CATSVRQGVNTQYF
j_gene: TRBJ1-2; v_gene: TRBV9; abundance: once; d_gene: -; len: 14; CDR3nt: TGTGCCAGCAGCGTCCCTCGGGGGGTCGGAGGCTACACCTTC; CDR3aa: CASSVPRGVGGYTF
j_gene: TRBJ2-2; v_gene: TRBV9; abundance: -; d_gene: -; len: 16; CDR3nt: TGTGCCAGCAGCGTATTCAGGGACTCGAACACCGGGGAGCTGTTTTTT; CDR3aa: CASSVFRDSNTGELFF
j_gene: TRBJ2-5; v_gene: TRBV28; abundance: once; d_gene: TRBD2; len: 15; CDR3nt: TGTGCCAGCAGTGGACTAGCGGGAGTAGAAGAGACCCAGTACTTC; CDR3aa: CASSGLAGVEETQYF
j_gene: TRBJ2-2; v_gene: TRBV7-3; abundance: once; d_gene: -; len: 14; CDR3nt: TGTGCCAGCAGACGGGCTAGCGACACCGGGGAGCTGTTTTTT; CDR3aa: CASRRASDTGELFF
j_gene: TRBJ2-3; v_gene: TRBV9; abundance: -; d_gene: TRBD2; len: 20; CDR3nt: TGTGCCAGCAGCGGACCCTTACTAGCGGGAGAGATGGTTAGCACAGATACGCAGTATTTT; CDR3aa: CASSGPLLAGEMVSTDTQYF
j_gene: TRBJ1-4; v_gene: TRBV7-9; abundance: -; d_gene: -; len: 17; CDR3nt: TGTGCCAGCAGTCGCCCGGGTAGTTACTCAACTAATGAAAAACTGTTTTTT; CDR3aa: CASSRPGSYSTNEKLFF
j_gene: TRBJ1-4; v_gene: TRBV11-2; abundance: -; d_gene: -; len: 15; CDR3nt: TGTGCCAGCAGCTACCTGACTGACGTGAATGAAAAACTGTTTTTT; CDR3aa: CASSYLTDVNEKLFF
j_gene: TRBJ2-7; v_gene: TRBV28; abundance: -; d_gene: -; len: 14; CDR3nt: TGTGCCAGCAACCATCCTGGGGGCCCCTACGAGCAGTACTTC; CDR3aa: CASNHPGGPYEQYF
j_gene: TRBJ2-2; v_gene: TRBV13; abundance: -; d_gene: TRBD1; len: 16; CDR3nt: TGTGCCAGCAGCCTTCGAGGGACAGGGGCAACCGGGGAGCTGTTTTTT; CDR3aa: CASSLRGTGATGELFF
j_gene: TRBJ1-5; v_gene: TRBV12-5; abundance: -; d_gene: TRBD1; len: 16; CDR3nt: TGTGCTAGTGGTTTGGTACGGGACAGGGGAAATCAGCCCCAGCATTTT; CDR3aa: CASGLVRDRGNQPQHF
j_gene: TRBJ1-1; v_gene: TRBV7-2; abundance: once; d_gene: TRBD1; len: 18; CDR3nt: TGTGCCAGCAGCTTAGCCCCAGGACAGGGGGCGCGATCCACTGAAGCTTTCTTT; CDR3aa: CASSLAPGQGARSTEAFF
j_gene: TRBJ2-5; v_gene: TRBV10-2; abundance: -; d_gene: -; len: 12; CDR3nt: TGCGCCAGCAGCCCCTCGGGGGAGACCCAGTACTTC; CDR3aa: CASSPSGETQYF
j_gene: TRBJ1-2; v_gene: TRBV7-2; abundance: -; d_gene: -; len: 14; CDR3nt: TGTGCCAGCAGCTTTGACCGACAAGCCAGGGGCTACACCTTC; CDR3aa: CASSFDRQARGYTF
j_gene: TRBJ1-2; v_gene: TRBV14; abundance: -; d_gene: -; len: 14; CDR3nt: TGTGCCAGCAGCCAAGGAGGCGGGGCGGCTGGCTACACCTTC; CDR3aa: CASSQGGGAAGYTF
j_gene: TRBJ1-2; v_gene: TRBV7-9; abundance: -; d_gene: -; len: 13; CDR3nt: TGTGCCAGCAGCTTAGTGGCGGACTATGGCTACACCTTC; CDR3aa: CASSLVADYGYTF
j_gene: TRBJ2-5; v_gene: TRBV6-6; abundance: -; d_gene: TRBD2; len: 15; CDR3nt: TGTGCCAGCAGTTTTGGGACTAGCGGTCAAGAGACCCAGTACTTC; CDR3aa: CASSFGTSGQETQYF
j_gene: TRBJ1-2; v_gene: TRBV6-5; abundance: -; d_gene: TRBD1; len: 14; CDR3nt: TGTGCCATCAGCGTGACAGGGTTTGGCTATGGCTACACCTTC; CDR3aa: CAISVTGFGYGYTF
j_gene: TRBJ2-7; v_gene: TRBV9; abundance: -; d_gene: TRBD2; len: 16; CDR3nt: TGTGCCAGCAGCCCTCCCCATAGCGGGAGTTCCTACGAGCAGTACTTC; CDR3aa: CASSPPHSGSSYEQYF
j_gene: TRBJ2-7; v_gene: TRBV7-2; abundance: -; d_gene: -; len: 13; CDR3nt: TGTGCCAGCAGCGTCGGGGGTGCCTACGAGCAGTACTTC; CDR3aa: CASSVGGAYEQYF
j_gene: TRBJ2-7; v_gene: TRBV10-3; abundance: -; d_gene: TRBD2; len: 14; CDR3nt: TGTGCCATCAGCGGCGGGAGGGTCCGATACGAGCAGTACTTC; CDR3aa: CAISGGRVRYEQYF
j_gene: TRBJ1-5; v_gene: TRBV28; abundance: -; d_gene: -; len: 12; CDR3nt: TGTGCCAGCAGTTTACTCGATCAGCCCCAGCATTTT; CDR3aa: CASSLLDQPQHF
j_gene: TRBJ2-1; v_gene: TRBV7-2; abundance: -; d_gene: -; len: 18; CDR3nt: TGTGCCAGCAGCTTAGCCAGTCCCCCTGCGGGCCAGAACAATGAGCAGTTCTTC; CDR3aa: CASSLASPPAGQNNEQFF
j_gene: TRBJ2-2; v_gene: TRBV4-1; abundance: -; d_gene: TRBD2; len: 19; CDR3nt: TGCGCCAGCAGCCAAGGAATAATAAGGACTAGCGGACACACCGGGGAGCTGTTTTTT; CDR3aa: CASSQGIIRTSGHTGELFF
j_gene: TRBJ2-7; v_gene: TRBV5-6; abundance: once; d_gene: TRBD2; len: 16; CDR3nt: TGTGCCAGCAGCACGAGCTCACTAGCGGGACTCTACGAGCAGTACTTC; CDR3aa: CASSTSSLAGLYEQYF